One and the same sample provided the 30 T cell receptor beta chains below, sequenced in a study of blood T cell repertoires in COVID-19. Libraries were prepared by immunoSEQ multiplex PCR; TCRdb keeps only in-frame clonotypes and omits some of them. In the table there are roughly 500,000 clones, around nine tenths of which are singletons. Sequencing input: PBMCs or T cells enriched from blood (not recorded which). Receptor source: a woman in her 40s who had recovered from COVID-19.

J is TRBJ2-1 and V is TRBV11-2, with TRBD2 matching 12 bases. The length of the CDR3 is 17 residues. V lost 3 bases, J lost 8 bases, and 11 bases stayed unmatched. Germline CDR1 SGHAT, CDR2 FQNNGV. CDR3 protein: CASSFRTSGVFRDEQFF. In nucleotides, the CDR3 is TGTGCCAGCAGCTTCAGGACTAGCGGGGTCTTTAGGGATGAGCAGTTCTTC.

The chain links TRBV7-9 to TRBJ1-2, with 9 bases lining up with TRBD1. With V trimmed by 5 bases and J by 7 bases, 5 bases remained unmatched. Germline CDR1 reads SEHNR; CDR2 reads FQNEAQ (reference sequence). The CDR3 sequence is 13 residues long. CDR3 loop: CASSQQGASGYTF. The CDR3 region has the DNA TGTGCCAGCAGCCAACAGGGGGCGTCTGGCTACACCTTC.

The chain carries TRBV6-4 and TRBJ2-3, with 7 bases identical to TRBD1. The CDR3 has 15 amino acids. Germline-derived CDR1 and CDR2 are MRHNA and SNTAGT. With V trimmed by 6 bases and J by 0 bases, 6 bases remained unmatched. This CDR3 is CASRPGTVSTDTQYF. In DNA, the CDR3 is TGTGCCAGCAGGCCCGGGACAGTTAGCACAGATACGCAGTATTTT.

The rearrangement joins TRBV28 to TRBJ2-7, with TRBD1 matching over 10 bases. Germline CDR1 MDHEN, CDR2 SYDVKM. This CDR3 comprises 16 residues. V was clipped by 3 bases and J by 2 bases; unmatched bases: 7. The CDR3 here is CASSFQGGQGTYEQYF. The CDR3 DNA follows: TGTGCCAGCAGTTTTCAGGGGGGACAGGGGACCTACGAGCAGTACTTC.

The count of this clone is one. The CDR3: CASSIGQGDGNTIYF. DNA for the CDR3: TGTGCCAGCAGTATAGGACAGGGGGATGGAAACACCATATATTTT. The chain has TRBV2 and TRBJ1-3; 10 nucleotides match TRBD1. Germline trimming cut 5 bases from V and 3 bases from J; bases unmatched to any gene: 4. Germline-derived CDR1 and CDR2 are SNHLY and FYNNEI. The CDR3 sequence is 15 residues long.

The rearrangement uses TRBV3-1 (or the pseudogene TRBV3-2) and TRBJ2-7, with D perhaps TRBD2 (6 bases). The germline V and J ends were trimmed by 8 bases and 9 bases, with 26 bases remaining between them. Per germline, CDR1 LGHDT and CDR2 YNNKEL (reference sequence). The CDR3 totals 15 residues. The CDR3 DNA follows: TGTGCCAGCGCGATGGAGGGGCTCGACATCTTTGTGCAGTACTTC. It is translated as CASAMEGLDIFVQYF.

The chain couples TRBV7-2 to TRBJ2-7; possibly TRBD2 for D (5 bases). Germline V gene sequence: CDR1 SGHTA, CDR2 FQGNSA. The ends were cut back, 5 bases at V and 1 base at J, with 12 bases in the middle. CDR3 length: 14 residues. As DNA, the CDR3 is TGTGCCAGCAGCCCGATGACTAATTCCTACGAGCAGTACTTC. This sequence encodes CASSPMTNSYEQYF.

The chain joins TRBV19 to TRBJ2-3; D call uncertain. The germline V gene encodes CDR1 LNHDA and CDR2 SQIVND (reference sequence). The CDR3 is 14 residues long. Trimming left V 10 bases short and J 8 bases short, with 22 bases between. In nucleotides, the CDR3 is TGTGCCACCAGAAGCCAAGGTTCAGGTGTTACGCAGTATTTT. It specifies CATRSQGSGVTQYF.

The genes are TRBV30 and TRBJ1-1; TRBD1 agrees at 7 bases. Germline V gene lookup returns CDR1 GTSNPN and CDR2 SVGIG (reference sequence). V trimming: 3 bases; J trimming: 1 base; junction bases outside the gene matches: 17. This CDR3 spans 18 amino acids. In nucleotides, the CDR3 is TGTGCCTGGAGCCTACCCTTAAAAATGGACAGGACGAACACTGAAGCTTTCTTT. Translating gives CAWSLPLKMDRTNTEAFF.

This clone came up once. The chain joins TRBV4-1 to TRBJ1-6; possibly TRBD1 for D (5 bases). CDR1 and CDR2 (germline): MGHRA, YSYEKL. Deletions cut 1 base from V and 5 bases from J, with 21 bases between. CDR3 size: 19 residues. The CDR3 is CASSQVPGGRGPNNSPLHF. CDR3 nucleotides: TGCGCCAGCAGCCAAGTTCCGGGGGGGAGGGGACCAAATAATTCACCCCTCCACTTT.

This clone appeared a single time. The rearrangement links TRBV11-3 to TRBJ2-1, with 15 bases matching TRBD2. There are 16 residues in the CDR3. Looked up from germline, CDR1 is SGHNT and CDR2 is YENEEA. Trimming at V came to 4 bases and at J to 5 bases, leaving 3 bases not matched to a gene. The CDR3 reads CASSWTSGRAHNEQFF. In DNA, the CDR3 is TGTGCCAGCAGCTGGACTAGCGGGAGGGCCCACAATGAGCAGTTCTTC.

The V and J genes are TRBV20-1 and TRBJ2-5; possible D gene TRBD1, 6 bases. This CDR3 contains 14 residues. V was trimmed by 3 bases and J by 3 bases, leaving 14 bases between them. CDR1 DFQATT and CDR2 SNEGSKA come from the germline V gene (reference sequence). CDR3 region: CSASTPGTKETQYF. The CDR3 nucleotides are TGCAGTGCTAGTACCCCCGGGACAAAAGAGACCCAGTACTTC.

The chain carries TRBV25-1 and TRBJ2-7; 9 bases align to TRBD1. The CDR3 totals 14 residues. V lost 8 bases, J lost 2 bases, and 7 bases stayed unmatched. Germline loops: CDR1 MGHDK, CDR2 SYGVNS. CDR3 nucleotide sequence: TGTGCCAGCTCAGGAGGGACAGGGCCCTACGAGCAGTACTTC. Translating gives CASSGGTGPYEQYF.

This clone was detected once. The chain carries TRBV5-5 and TRBJ1-1, with D tentatively TRBD1 (6 bases). Germline lookup yields CDR1 SGHKS and CDR2 YYEKEE (reference sequence). CDR3 size: 16 residues. V lost 1 base and J lost 0, with 13 bases in between. The CDR3 loop is CASSLSGERMNTEAFF. CDR3 nucleotides: TGTGCCAGCAGCTTGTCAGGGGAGCGGATGAACACTGAAGCTTTCTTT.

The V gene is TRBV27, the J gene TRBJ1-4, with D unclear. CDR1 is MNHEY and CDR2 is SMNVEV in the germline V gene (reference sequence). V lost 5 bases and J lost 0, with 19 bases in between. The CDR3 totals 18 residues. This CDR3 is CASSPLWAQRATNEKLFF. The CDR3, as DNA: TGTGCCAGCAGTCCTCTTTGGGCACAACGTGCAACTAATGAAAAACTGTTTTTT. Filled out from reference TRBV27 and TRBJ1-4, the complete variable domain reads EAQVTQNPRYLITVTGKKLTVTCSQNMNHEYMSWYRQDPGLGLRQIYYSMNVEVTDKGDVPEGYKVSRKEKRNFPLILESPSPNQTSLYFCASSPLWAQRATNEKLFFGSGTQLSVL.

V is TRBV4-1 and J is TRBJ1-4; no reliable D call. The V end was cut by 3 bases, the J end by 8 bases, with 16 bases between. Germline V gene data show CDR1 as MGHRA and CDR2 as YSYEKL. CDR3 length equals 15 residues. The CDR3 is CASSHKQLREEKLFF. The CDR3 nucleotides are TGCGCCAGCAGCCACAAACAGTTACGGGAGGAAAAACTGTTTTTT.

The chain's CDR3 is CASTPRVGRSGEQFF. In DNA, the CDR3 is TGTGCCAGCACCCCTAGGGTCGGGAGGTCGGGTGAGCAGTTCTTC. The chain uses TRBV2 and TRBJ2-1; 7 bases align to TRBD2. The germline gives CDR1 SNHLY, CDR2 FYNNEI. The J segment lost 9 bases and the V segment lost 7 bases, leaving 15 bases of the junction unmatched. The CDR3 covers 15 residues.

This chain joins TRBV4-1 and TRBJ2-1; 9 bases map to TRBD2. In germline, CDR1 is MGHRA, CDR2 YSYEKL. The CDR3 length is 15 residues. Trimming at V came to 3 bases and at J to 7 bases, leaving 7 bases not matched to a gene. The CDR3 DNA is TGCGCCAGCAGCCACCCCAGACTAGCGGCAAATGAGCAGTTCTTC. Its protein is CASSHPRLAANEQFF.

The CDR3 DNA is TGCGCCAGCAGCTTGGCGTCAGGGGGCGGTTCACCCCTCCACTTT. As protein: CASSLASGGGSPLHF. The chain couples TRBV5-1 to TRBJ1-6, with TRBD1 matching 8 bases. The CDR3 runs to 15 residues. With V trimmed by 0 bases and J by 9 bases, 5 bases remained unmatched. CDR1 is SGHRS and CDR2 is YFSETQ in the germline V gene.

The chain uses TRBV9 and TRBJ2-2; 10 positions agree with TRBD2. V shed 5 bases, J shed 6 bases, and the junction held 10 bases outside the gene matches. The V gene's germline CDR1 is SGDLS and CDR2 YYNGEE. The CDR3 has 16 amino acids. CDR3 coding DNA: TGTGCCAGCAGTTACGGTCCTAGCGGGAGCTCCGGGGAGCTGTTTTTT. This gives the protein CASSYGPSGSSGELFF.

This clone came up once. This sequence joins TRBV5-1 and TRBJ2-1; 8 nucleotides line up with TRBD1. The length of the CDR3 is 17 residues. V was clipped by 3 bases and J by 1 base; unmatched bases: 9. Germline CDR1 SGHRS, CDR2 YFSETQ. The CDR3 sequence: CASSWTGNRGSYNEQFF. The CDR3 bases are TGCGCCAGCAGCTGGACTGGTAACAGGGGGTCCTACAATGAGCAGTTCTTC.

The chain employs TRBV27 and TRBJ1-2; D possibly corresponds to TRBD1 (5 bases). The V gene's germline CDR1 is MNHEY and CDR2 SMNVEV (reference sequence). The CDR3 length is 14 residues. With 3 bases removed from V and 8 bases from J, the gap between germline ends came to 16 bases. CDR3 coding DNA: TGTGCCAGCAGTTTTTATGACAGCTCGGGCGGCTACACCTTC. It encodes CASSFYDSSGGYTF.

This clone has a single count. This sequence joins TRBV5-1 and TRBJ2-1, with 9 bases fitting TRBD2. Germline V gives CDR1 SGHRS, CDR2 YFSETQ. With V trimmed by 0 bases and J by 7 bases, 5 bases remained unmatched. This CDR3 is 15 amino acids long. The CDR3 loop reads CASSLDAGGENEQFF. CDR3 nucleotides: TGCGCCAGCAGCTTGGATGCGGGAGGGGAAAATGAGCAGTTCTTC. Complete variable domain (other parts from reference TRBV5-1 and TRBJ2-1): KAGVTQTPRYLIKTRGQQVTLSCSPISGHRSVSWYQQTPGQGLQFLFEYFSETQRNKGNFPGRFSGRQFSNSRSEMNVSTLELGDSALYLCASSLDAGGENEQFFGPGTRLTVL.

The chain recombines TRBV15 with TRBJ1-1; 9 bases agree with TRBD1. This CDR3 is 21 amino acids long. After removal of 0 bases from V and 0 bases from J, the junction contained 17 bases not matched to a gene. CDR1 is LNHNV, CDR2 YYDKDF, per germline (reference sequence). The CDR3 nucleotides are TGTGCCACCAGCAGAGATTACGGGACAGGGCCCCTCCGGTCGCTGAACACTGAAGCTTTCTTT. Residues: CATSRDYGTGPLRSLNTEAFF.

The chain recombines TRBV10-3 with TRBJ2-1; a weak D match, TRBD1 (6 bases). The CDR3 is 12 residues long. Germline CDR1 ENHRY, CDR2 SYGVKD. V shed 9 bases and J shed 4 bases, with 10 bases lying between them. CDR3 coding DNA: TGTGCCATTCATACAGGGTACAATGAGCAGTTCTTC. Amino acid sequence: CAIHTGYNEQFF.

The chain joins TRBV19 to TRBJ1-5; TRBD1 agrees at 12 bases. V shed 4 bases, J shed 2 bases, and the junction held 12 bases outside the gene matches. This CDR3 comprises 19 residues. The germline V gene encodes CDR1 LNHDA and CDR2 SQIVND (reference sequence). The chain's CDR3 is CASSKSLPGQGARNQPQHF. The CDR3 DNA sequence: TGTGCCAGTAGTAAATCTTTACCGGGACAGGGGGCTCGCAATCAGCCCCAGCATTTT.

The chain joins TRBV7-2 to TRBJ1-1, with D possibly being TRBD1 (6 bases). The CDR3 is made up of 14 amino acids. CDR1 and CDR2 (germline): SGHTA, FQGNSA. Trimming pared 7 bases from V and 4 bases from J, leaving 16 bases between. Here the CDR3 DNA reads TGTGCCAGCATCCCCACGCAGGGGATCACTGAAGCTTTCTTT. Amino acids: CASIPTQGITEAFF.

V gene TRBV15 combines with J gene TRBJ2-7; 7 bases line up with TRBD1. CDR3 length: 16 residues. The J segment lost 6 bases and the V segment lost 0 bases, leaving 11 bases of the junction unmatched. Germline values: CDR1 LNHNV, CDR2 YYDKDF (reference sequence). Here the CDR3 DNA reads TGTGCCACCAGCAGAGATCCTACAGGGGAGTTCGGCGAGCAGTACTTC. Translated, it gives CATSRDPTGEFGEQYF.

The chain has TRBV2 and TRBJ1-5, with 8 bases that match TRBD1. The CDR3 sequence is 15 residues long. Trimming at V came to 4 bases and at J to 2 bases, leaving 4 bases not matched to a gene. The germline CDR1 and CDR2 sequences are SNHLY and FYNNEI. CDR3: CASSAQGAGNQPQHF. CDR3 DNA sequence: TGTGCCAGCAGTGCCCAGGGGGCGGGCAATCAGCCCCAGCATTTT.

The chain employs TRBV27 and TRBJ2-1, with a possible D match to TRBD2 (5 bases). In germline, CDR1 is MNHEY, CDR2 SMNVEV (reference sequence). Deletions cut 6 bases from V and 7 bases from J, with 22 bases between. This CDR3 is 16 amino acids long. The CDR3 nucleotides are TGTGCCAGCAGACGTTTGGGGATTAGTCCGGGGAATGAGCAGTTCTTC. This translates into CASRRLGISPGNEQFF.